The subject of this entry is one T cell receptor (beta chain). Its antigen is currently unknown. The data stem from a study of T cells after yellow fever vaccination. Findings of the study overall: Abundant clonotypes from the bulk population could contaminate FACS-sorted repertoires. Post-booster samples contained most primary-vaccination clones (nearly 98% CD4, roughly 88% CD8). Weaker, the secondary response peaked sooner, at day 5 versus 15.

Synthesis of TCR cDNA relied on 5'RACE template switching, which attached a universal primer site and UMIs. Via MiXCR, TCRdb re-called the 5' RACE reads, giving one row per CDR3 protein. The repertoire holds 500,000 to 650,000 distinct CDR3 sequences, more than 9% seen once, with just under 15% in the top ten. Germline CDR1 and CDR2: SNHLY and FYNNEI. V was trimmed by 7 bases and J by 2 bases, leaving 9 bases between them. The CDR3 has 12 residues. Sample: PBMCs, taken on the day of the yellow fever booster vaccination. V is TRBV2 and J is TRBJ2-7; perhaps TRBD2 as D (5 bases). The receptor was derived from a man aged 30-40 years who received the YFV17D yellow fever vaccine. The CDR3: CASNGIAYEQYF. The CDR3 DNA is TGTGCCAGCAACGGGATCGCCTACGAGCAGTACTTC.